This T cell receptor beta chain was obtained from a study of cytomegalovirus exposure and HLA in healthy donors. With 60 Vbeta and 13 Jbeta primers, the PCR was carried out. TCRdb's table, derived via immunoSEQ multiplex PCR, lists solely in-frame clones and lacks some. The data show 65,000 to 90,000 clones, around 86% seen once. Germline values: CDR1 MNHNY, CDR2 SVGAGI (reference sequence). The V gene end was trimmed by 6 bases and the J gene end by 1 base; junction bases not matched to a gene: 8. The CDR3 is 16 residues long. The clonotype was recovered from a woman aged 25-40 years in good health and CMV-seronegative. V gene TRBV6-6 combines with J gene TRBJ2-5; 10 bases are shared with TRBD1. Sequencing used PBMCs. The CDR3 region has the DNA TGTGCCAGCAGACCTGGACAGGGGGAACCCCAAGAGACCCAGTACTTC. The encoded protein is CASRPGQGEPQETQYF.